This T cell receptor (beta chain) was found in a study of T-cell reconstitution after alpha-beta-depleted transplantation in children. Broader study findings: Surviving recipient cells, namely T cells and thymic progenitors, were the source of high day-60 TCRbeta diversity in some patients. When one year had passed after transplant, most T-cell counts and diversity came from newly produced T cells.

It was with unique molecular identifiers that the TCRbeta library was prepared. From the PCR reads, TCRdb called clonotypes with MiXCR, one entry per CDR3 protein. This sample carries around 8,600 distinct CDR3 sequences, 17% of them seen once, and the ten largest clones take roughly 91%. Germline V gene sequence: CDR1 MNHEY, CDR2 SVGEGT. V lost 8 bases to trimming and J lost 9 bases, with 23 bases between them. The CDR3 totals 15 residues. This clonotype was detected only a few times. Its antigen is currently unknown. The receptor was derived from a girl under three years old who had a stem cell transplant for combined immunodeficiency, so the T cells may come from the graft donor. The chain recombines TRBV6-2 or TRBV6-3 with TRBJ2-1, with a tentative D call TRBD2 (5 bases). This specimen was PBMCs, mostly from graft donor cells, taken 60 days after TCRalphabeta/CD19-depleted stem cell transplant. The CDR3 DNA is TGTGCCAGCTACAAGCGGACGGTAGGGTTGGCTGAGCAGTTCTTC. This translates into CASYKRTVGLAEQFF.